This is a list of T cell receptor beta chains from one sample in a study of response to subunit inactivated influenza vaccine. TCRdb re-derived calls from the RT-PCR reads in MiXCR, one entry per CDR3 protein. The sample has about 650,000 distinct CDR3 sequences, 13% to 15% seen once. This material consisted of PBMCs from blood, taken approximately 15 days before vaccination. Source of these receptors: a man aged 50-59 years who received an inactivated influenza vaccine. The CDR3 runs from the conserved cysteine through the conserved F or W. A D gene is named only where the DNA matches it firmly. Size values are once, few and many counts, or a class for expanded clones, and some rows have none.

d_call: -; clone_size: few; v_call: TRBV20-1; cdr3_length: 15; j_call: TRBJ2-7; cdr3_nt: TGCAGTGCTACCGCGGCGGACAACCCATTCTACGAGCAGTACTTC; cdr3_aa: CSATAADNPFYEQYF
d_call: TRBD2; clone_size: -; v_call: TRBV7-3; cdr3_length: 15; j_call: TRBJ2-1; cdr3_nt: TGTGCCAGCAGCATAACCGGGACTAGCGACAATGAGCAGTTCTTC; cdr3_aa: CASSITGTSDNEQFF
d_call: TRBD2; clone_size: many; v_call: TRBV7-9; cdr3_length: 15; j_call: TRBJ2-1; cdr3_nt: TGTGCCAGCAGCTCTCTAGCGGGGCCCTACAATGAGCAGTTCTTC; cdr3_aa: CASSSLAGPYNEQFF
d_call: -; clone_size: few; v_call: TRBV5-1; cdr3_length: 16; j_call: TRBJ2-3; cdr3_nt: TGCGCCAGCAGCCTGGAGACGGGACTTAGCACAGATACGCAGTATTTT; cdr3_aa: CASSLETGLSTDTQYF
d_call: -; clone_size: -; v_call: TRBV28; cdr3_length: 15; j_call: TRBJ2-2; cdr3_nt: TGTGCCAGCAGTTACAGCTTACTGAACACCGGGGAGCTGTTTTTT; cdr3_aa: CASSYSLLNTGELFF
d_call: TRBD2; clone_size: few; v_call: TRBV12-3/TRBV12-4; cdr3_length: 14; j_call: TRBJ2-5; cdr3_nt: TGTGCCAGCAACCTTAGCGGGGGGCGTGAGACCCAGTACTTC; cdr3_aa: CASNLSGGRETQYF
d_call: TRBD1; clone_size: many; v_call: TRBV7-2; cdr3_length: 16; j_call: TRBJ1-5; cdr3_nt: TGTGCCAGCAGCAGAAGACAGGGTGAGGGCAATCAGCCCCAGCATTTT; cdr3_aa: CASSRRQGEGNQPQHF
d_call: TRBD1; clone_size: few; v_call: TRBV7-9; cdr3_length: 15; j_call: TRBJ2-1; cdr3_nt: TGTGCCAGCAGCCCGTGGACAGGGGGGGACAATGAGCAGTTCTTC; cdr3_aa: CASSPWTGGDNEQFF
d_call: -; clone_size: -; v_call: TRBV7-9; cdr3_length: 14; j_call: TRBJ2-3; cdr3_nt: TGTGCCAGCAGCTTACTAGCCACCACAGATACGCAGTATTTT; cdr3_aa: CASSLLATTDTQYF
d_call: TRBD1; clone_size: few; v_call: TRBV20-1; cdr3_length: 14; j_call: TRBJ2-2; cdr3_nt: TGCAGTGCCACGGGACAGGGGAACACCGGGGAGCTGTTTTTT; cdr3_aa: CSATGQGNTGELFF
d_call: -; clone_size: few; v_call: TRBV7-2; cdr3_length: 15; j_call: TRBJ2-7; cdr3_nt: TGTGCCAGCAGCCAGGGGGGTAGGGGGGCCTACGAGCAGTACTTC; cdr3_aa: CASSQGGRGAYEQYF
d_call: -; clone_size: -; v_call: TRBV5-1; cdr3_length: 12; j_call: TRBJ1-1; cdr3_nt: TGCGCCAGCATCGGGGGGGACACTGAAGCTTTCTTT; cdr3_aa: CASIGGDTEAFF
d_call: -; clone_size: few; v_call: TRBV5-1; cdr3_length: 15; j_call: TRBJ2-7; cdr3_nt: TGCGCCAGCGCGATCAACCGACAAGGGGGACACGAGCAGTACTTC; cdr3_aa: CASAINRQGGHEQYF
d_call: -; clone_size: -; v_call: TRBV10-3; cdr3_length: 18; j_call: TRBJ2-2; cdr3_nt: TGTGCCATCACCCCCCGGGGGACCCGGGACCAGAACACCGGGGAGCTGTTTTTT; cdr3_aa: CAITPRGTRDQNTGELFF
d_call: -; clone_size: -; v_call: TRBV20-1; cdr3_length: 14; j_call: TRBJ2-5; cdr3_nt: TGCAGTGCTAACCCTAGCCTTCGCCGAGAGACCCAGTACTTC; cdr3_aa: CSANPSLRRETQYF
d_call: -; clone_size: many; v_call: TRBV9; cdr3_length: 15; j_call: TRBJ1-2; cdr3_nt: TGTGCCAGCAGCTATTGGGACGGACTTGTTGACGGCTACACCTTC; cdr3_aa: CASSYWDGLVDGYTF
d_call: TRBD1; clone_size: few; v_call: TRBV12-3/TRBV12-4; cdr3_length: 16; j_call: TRBJ1-1; cdr3_nt: TGTGCCAGCAGTCCACAAGACAGGGGGCTAGAGGCTGAAGCTTTCTTT; cdr3_aa: CASSPQDRGLEAEAFF
d_call: -; clone_size: -; v_call: TRBV20-1; cdr3_length: 13; j_call: TRBJ1-1; cdr3_nt: TGCAGTGCTGTTGGGCAGAGCTACACTGAAGCTTTCTTT; cdr3_aa: CSAVGQSYTEAFF
d_call: TRBD1; clone_size: -; v_call: TRBV20-1; cdr3_length: 16; j_call: TRBJ1-4; cdr3_nt: TGCAGTGCTAGAACCGGGACAGGGGCCAAAAATGAAAAACTGTTTTTT; cdr3_aa: CSARTGTGAKNEKLFF
d_call: -; clone_size: few; v_call: TRBV20-1; cdr3_length: 10; j_call: TRBJ2-1; cdr3_nt: TGCAGTGCTAGTACCCATGAGCAGTTCTTC; cdr3_aa: CSASTHEQFF
d_call: TRBD2; clone_size: few; v_call: TRBV28; cdr3_length: 17; j_call: TRBJ2-1; cdr3_nt: TGTGCCAGCAACCCAATGTTAGGGACTAGCGGATATAATGAGCAGTTCTTC; cdr3_aa: CASNPMLGTSGYNEQFF
d_call: TRBD1; clone_size: few; v_call: TRBV15; cdr3_length: 14; j_call: TRBJ2-7; cdr3_nt: TGTGCCACCAGCAGCGACAGGGGTGTGTACGAGCAGTACTTC; cdr3_aa: CATSSDRGVYEQYF
d_call: TRBD2; clone_size: many; v_call: TRBV11-2; cdr3_length: 17; j_call: TRBJ2-2; cdr3_nt: TGTGCCAGCAGATCCACCGGGGGGGTTAAGAACACCGGGGAGCTGTTTTTT; cdr3_aa: CASRSTGGVKNTGELFF
d_call: -; clone_size: few; v_call: TRBV28; cdr3_length: 13; j_call: TRBJ2-2; cdr3_nt: TGTGCCAGCAGAAGCGGTTCCACCGGGGAGCTGTTTTTT; cdr3_aa: CASRSGSTGELFF
d_call: -; clone_size: few; v_call: TRBV5-4; cdr3_length: 15; j_call: TRBJ2-1; cdr3_nt: TGTGCCAGCAGCGGGACGGACGGGAGTACCAATGAGCAGTTCTTC; cdr3_aa: CASSGTDGSTNEQFF
d_call: -; clone_size: many; v_call: TRBV7-2; cdr3_length: 17; j_call: TRBJ2-3; cdr3_nt: TGTGCCAGCAGCTTAGTACTCGGAGGGGGCTACACAGATACGCAGTATTTT; cdr3_aa: CASSLVLGGGYTDTQYF
d_call: TRBD1; clone_size: many; v_call: TRBV6-2/TRBV6-3; cdr3_length: 14; j_call: TRBJ2-7; cdr3_nt: TGTGCCAGCAGGGGAGACAGGGGTAGCTACGAGCAGTACTTC; cdr3_aa: CASRGDRGSYEQYF